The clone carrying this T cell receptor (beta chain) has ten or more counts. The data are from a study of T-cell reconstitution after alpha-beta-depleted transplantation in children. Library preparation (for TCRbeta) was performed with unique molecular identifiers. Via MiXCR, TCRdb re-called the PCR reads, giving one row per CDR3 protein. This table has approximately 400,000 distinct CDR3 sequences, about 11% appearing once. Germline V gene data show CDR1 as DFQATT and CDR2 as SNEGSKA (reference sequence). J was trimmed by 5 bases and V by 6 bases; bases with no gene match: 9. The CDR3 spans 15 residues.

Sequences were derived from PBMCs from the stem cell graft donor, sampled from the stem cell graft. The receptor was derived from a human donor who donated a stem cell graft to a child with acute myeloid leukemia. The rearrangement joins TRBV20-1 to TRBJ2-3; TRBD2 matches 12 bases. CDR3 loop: CSALRLAGVKDTQYF. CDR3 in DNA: TGCAGTGCCCTCCGACTAGCGGGAGTGAAAGATACGCAGTATTTT.